This TCR beta chain stems from a study of shared clonotypes between healthy human individuals. Study-wide findings and caveats: Approximately 4.6% of naive CD4 clonotypes were shared across a few donors. Naive subsets generally had larger estimated richness than memory subsets.

At a deep level, the assay was run. Assay used: immunoSEQ multiplex PCR; TCRdb lists only in-frame clones, some missing. Among about 980,000 clones listed, approximately 80% were seen once. There were only Caucasian adults among the donors, and all lived in Nashville, Tennessee. The V gene's germline CDR1 is SGHAT and CDR2 FQDESV (reference sequence). The CDR3 has 14 amino acids. Trimming shortened V by 4 bases and J by 3 bases, and 12 bases separated the two germline ends. This clone was detected a few times. Its cognate antigen is unknown. The sample taken for sequencing was memory CD4+ T cells sorted from blood. Indicated subset: CD45RA-negative fraction. The sequence came from a man aged 18 to 30 in good health. The chain carries TRBV11-1 and TRBJ2-5; D is undetermined. The CDR3 region is CASSYFGIEETQYF. CDR3 in DNA: TGTGCCAGCAGCTATTTTGGGATTGAAGAGACCCAGTACTTC.